These T cell receptor beta chains were read from a single sample in a study of cytotoxic CD8 clonotypes in ibrutinib-treated CLL. Generated by immunoSEQ multiplex PCR, the TCRdb table keeps only in-frame clones and is missing some. The sample comprises more than 300,000 clones, approximately 80% of which are singletons, and over 5% rests with the top ten. The input for sequencing was PBMCs, taken before ibrutinib treatment. These receptors all come from a human donor with chronic lymphocytic leukemia. Both conserved end residues are part of each CDR3. A D gene is named only where the DNA matches it firmly. Clone size is not always given. Where it is, it says once, few, many or a class for expanded clones.

J,V,length,size,D,CDR3,DNA
TRBJ1-2,TRBV27,14,NA,NA,CASSSKSSNYGYTF,TGTGCCAGCAGTTCAAAATCTTCTAACTATGGCTACACCTTC
TRBJ2-5,TRBV5-1,17,NA,TRBD1,CASSLGQGAFRGETQYF,TGCGCCAGCAGCTTGGGACAGGGGGCTTTTCGGGGAGAGACCCAGTACTTC
TRBJ1-3,TRBV7-9,14,NA,NA,CASSSPSTRPTIYF,TGTGCCAGCAGCTCCCCCTCGACCAGACCCACCATATATTTT
TRBJ1-4,TRBV29-1,14,NA,NA,CSVETGREDEKLFF,TGCAGCGTTGAAACAGGGCGCGAGGATGAAAAACTGTTTTTT
TRBJ1-4,TRBV28,16,NA,NA,CASSSRGAATNEKLFF,TGTGCCAGCAGCTCCCGGGGGGCCGCAACTAATGAAAAACTGTTTTTT
TRBJ2-2,TRBV27,14,NA,NA,CASSFTRNTGELFF,TGTGCCAGCAGTTTTACTAGGAACACCGGGGAGCTGTTTTTT
TRBJ2-7,TRBV27,15,NA,NA,CASSHTLGRAYEQYF,TGTGCCAGCAGTCACACGCTTGGACGAGCCTACGAGCAGTACTTC
TRBJ2-3,TRBV7-2,19,NA,NA,CASSLVGGSGNSGTDTQYF,TGTGCCAGCAGCTTAGTTGGGGGGTCAGGGAATAGTGGCACAGATACGCAGTATTTT
TRBJ2-2,TRBV9,16,NA,NA,CASSVYYSGVTGELFF,TGTGCCAGCAGCGTATATTACAGCGGAGTCACCGGGGAGCTGTTTTTT
TRBJ1-2,TRBV9,14,NA,TRBD1,CASSVRTGDYGYTF,TGTGCCAGCAGCGTACGGACAGGGGACTATGGCTACACCTTC
TRBJ2-1,TRBV30,12,NA,TRBD2,CAWSVGRDWQFF,TGTGCCTGGAGTGTAGGGAGGGATTGGCAGTTCTTC
TRBJ2-2,TRBV2,16,NA,TRBD2,CASSEVLAGSHGELFF,TGTGCCAGCAGTGAAGTACTAGCGGGATCGCACGGGGAGCTGTTTTTT
TRBJ2-5,TRBV6-5,12,NA,NA,CASSLFRETQYF,TGTGCCAGCAGTTTGTTTCGAGAGACCCAGTACTTC
TRBJ1-1,TRBV4-3,15,NA,TRBD1,CASSLHRTGLLEAFF,TGCGCCAGCAGCCTCCACCGGACAGGACTACTCGAAGCTTTCTTT
TRBJ1-4,TRBV30,16,NA,TRBD1,CAWSENTGQINEKLFF,TGTGCCTGGAGTGAAAACACGGGACAGATAAATGAAAAACTGTTTTTT
TRBJ2-1,TRBV9,15,NA,NA,CASSVVGRPDNEQFF,TGTGCCAGCAGCGTAGTGGGCCGTCCCGACAATGAGCAGTTCTTC
TRBJ1-3,TRBV6-1,15,once,NA,CASSAGRPPGNTIYF,TGTGCCAGCAGTGCCGGGAGACCACCCGGAAACACCATATATTTT
TRBJ1-5,TRBV28,12,few,NA,CASSQQHQPQHF,TGTGCCAGCAGCCAGCAACATCAGCCCCAGCATTTT
TRBJ1-2,TRBV27,11,few,NA,CASHGSLGYTF,TGTGCCAGCCATGGATCGTTGGGCTACACCTTC
TRBJ2-7,TRBV15,15,NA,TRBD1,CATSRAGQGQYEQYF,TGTGCCACCAGCAGAGCAGGACAGGGTCAATACGAGCAGTACTTC
TRBJ2-7,TRBV5-4,15,NA,NA,CASSLGWEWTYEQYF,TGTGCCAGCAGCTTGGGGTGGGAATGGACCTACGAGCAGTACTTC
TRBJ1-5,TRBV7-2,15,once,NA,CASSLGSFSNQPQHF,TGTGCCAGCAGCCTTGGGAGCTTTAGCAATCAGCCCCAGCATTTT
TRBJ2-1,TRBV4-1,15,once,TRBD2,CASSRGLAGANEQFF,TGCGCCAGCAGCCGGGGACTAGCGGGTGCCAATGAGCAGTTCTTC
TRBJ2-1,TRBV11-2,16,NA,TRBD1,CASSSLGRGSNNEQFF,TGTGCCAGCAGCTCCCTCGGCAGGGGGAGTAACAATGAGCAGTTCTTC
TRBJ2-5,TRBV6-5,13,NA,TRBD1,CASSYSGTVHTHF,TGTGCCAGCAGTTACTCGGGGACAGTCCACACGCACTTC
TRBJ2-1,TRBV7-7,15,once,NA,CASSASGTGADEQFF,TGTGCCAGCAGCGCCTCCGGGACTGGAGCCGATGAGCAGTTCTTC
TRBJ2-3,TRBV20-1,11,NA,NA,CSARVEDTQYF,TGCAGTGCTAGAGTTGAAGATACGCAGTATTTT
TRBJ1-1,TRBV6-6,11,few,NA,CASSLQGRAFF,TGTGCCAGCAGTTTACAGGGCAGAGCTTTCTTT
TRBJ2-2,TRBV4-3,17,NA,NA,CASSQEAFVGNTGELFF,TGCGCCAGCAGCCAAGAGGCCTTTGTTGGAAACACCGGGGAGCTGTTTTTT
TRBJ1-3,TRBV30,14,once,NA,CAWRLGAAGNTIYF,TGTGCCTGGAGGCTAGGGGCAGCTGGAAACACCATATATTTT
TRBJ2-7,TRBV7-2,15,NA,TRBD2,CASSLEGTSEYEQYF,TGTGCCAGCAGCTTAGAAGGGACTAGTGAGTACGAGCAGTACTTC